Following are 15 T cell receptor beta chains from one sample sequenced in a study of blood T cell repertoires in COVID-19. Produced via immunoSEQ multiplex PCR; TCRdb's table is partial and in-frame only. The sample has approximately 170,000 clones; approximately 87% are singletons. The sequenced sample was peripheral blood. The receptors were sampled from a man in his late teens or twenties with active or convalescent COVID-19.

V gene TRBV24-1 combines with J gene TRBJ2-5; D is unresolved. V shed 6 bases and J shed 5 bases, with 12 bases lying between them. CDR3 size: 13 residues. The V gene's germline CDR1 is KGHDR and CDR2 SFDVKD. The CDR3 DNA is TGTGCCACCAGTAGGTTTGGAGCGGAGACCCAGTACTTC. Encoded protein: CATSRFGAETQYF.

The chain couples TRBV4-1 to TRBJ2-7, with TRBD1 identical over 8 bases. The V segment lost 0 bases and the J segment 0 bases; nucleotides outside the gene matches: 1. The CDR3 length is 15 residues. Germline V CDR1 and CDR2: MGHRA, YSYEKL. In DNA form, the CDR3 reads TGCGCCAGCAGCCAAGATACAGGGGGCTCCTACGAGCAGTACGTC. It yields the protein CASSQDTGGSYEQYV.

The V call is TRBV7-2, the J call TRBJ1-2; the D gene is possibly TRBD1 (5 bases). The CDR3 length is 13 residues. The germline CDR1 and CDR2 sequences are SGHTA and FQGNSA. Trimming removed 1 base from V and 4 bases from J, with 7 bases in between. This CDR3 is CASSLVTAYGYTF. The CDR3 DNA is TGTGCCAGCAGCTTAGTGACAGCCTATGGCTACACCTTC.

The rearrangement uses TRBV4-2 and TRBJ2-3; TRBD2 agrees at 8 bases. Per the germline V gene, CDR1 is LGHNA and CDR2 is YNFKEQ. The CDR3 covers 18 residues. V shed 4 bases and J 0 bases; nucleotides not matched to a gene: 12. The CDR3 here is CASSPQAGAETSTDTQYF. The CDR3 coding sequence is TGTGCCAGCAGCCCCCAAGCGGGGGCCGAAACTAGCACAGATACGCAGTATTTT.

The CDR3 DNA follows: TGTGCCAGCAGCGTTATGACAGAGAACACTGAAGCTTTCTTT. Translating it yields CASSVMTENTEAFF. V and J are TRBV9 and TRBJ1-1, with a tentative D call TRBD1 (5 bases). Trimming cost V 2 bases and J 1 base, with 9 bases left between them. There are 14 residues in the CDR3. CDR1 and CDR2 from the germline V gene are SGDLS and YYNGEE.

V is TRBV6-1 and J is TRBJ1-2, with D uncertain. This CDR3 is 13 amino acids long. Germline CDR1 reads MNHNS; CDR2 reads SASEGT. The V end lost 5 bases, the J end lost 4 bases, and 11 bases lay between the germline ends. CDR3 region: CASSLLTIYGYTF. The CDR3 DNA follows: TGTGCCAGCAGTCTTCTCACTATCTATGGCTACACCTTC.

The rearrangement uses TRBV5-1 and TRBJ2-3, with D unclear. V lost 0 bases and J lost 4, with 6 bases in between. Germline loops: CDR1 SGHRS, CDR2 YFSETQ. The CDR3 loop spans 13 amino acids. CDR3 DNA: TGCGCCAGCAGCTTGGCTTTTGCAGATACGCAGTATTTT. Protein: CASSLAFADTQYF.

This chain's CDR3 is CASTGKAEAFF. The DNA of the CDR3 is TGTGCCAGCACGGGGAAGGCTGAAGCTTTCTTT. The chain recombines TRBV3-1 (or the pseudogene TRBV3-2) with TRBJ1-1; D call uncertain. Germline CDR1 LGHDT, CDR2 YNNKEL (reference sequence). The CDR3 has 11 residues. V gave up 7 bases and J gave up 6 bases, with 9 bases separating them.

V is TRBV6-5 and J is TRBJ1-1, with D possibly matching TRBD1 (6 bases). Trimming left V 2 bases short and J 5 bases short, with 12 bases between. CDR1 is MNHEY, CDR2 SVGAGI, per germline. This CDR3 has 14 residues. Here the CDR3 reads CASSYEDRRTEAFF. Here the CDR3 DNA reads TGTGCCAGCAGTTACGAAGACAGGAGGACTGAAGCTTTCTTT.

This clone was seen a few times. The V and J genes are TRBV6-6 and TRBJ2-7; maybe TRBD1 (5 bases). The CDR3 totals 14 residues. V lost 7 bases, J lost 4 bases, and 17 bases lay in between. Germline lookup yields CDR1 MNHNY and CDR2 SVGAGI (reference sequence). The CDR3 sequence is CASNDRQGSYEQYF. In DNA, the CDR3 is TGTGCCAGCAATGACCGGCAGGGTTCATACGAGCAGTACTTC.

Turning to this clone: One end of the junction varies from germline; a read error may be responsible. The rearrangement joins TRBV6-4 to TRBJ2-1, with D unclear. Looked up from germline, CDR1 is MRHNA and CDR2 is SNTAGT. The CDR3 has 13 residues. The CDR3 coding sequence is TGTGCCAGCAGTGACTCGAAGTACAGTGAGCAGTTCTTC. Protein product: CASSDSKYSEQFF.

This rearrangement joins TRBV28 to TRBJ2-5, with 10 nucleotides matching TRBD1. Germline loops: CDR1 MDHEN, CDR2 SYDVKM. The CDR3 contains 14 residues. Germline trimming cut 7 bases from V and 4 bases from J; bases unmatched to any gene: 6. CDR3 DNA sequence: TGTGCCAGCATAGACAGGGGGCGCCGAGAGACCCAGTACTTC. Amino acids: CASIDRGRRETQYF.

This chain connects TRBV3-1 (or the pseudogene TRBV3-2) to TRBJ2-2; TRBD2 agrees at 9 bases. This CDR3 comprises 17 residues. V dropped 2 bases and J dropped 5; count of bases not matched to a gene: 9. CDR1 and CDR2 (germline): LGHDT, YNNKEL (reference sequence). CDR3 sequence reads: CASSQTSGGLWTGELFF. CDR3 nucleotide sequence: TGTGCCAGCAGCCAAACCAGCGGGGGGTTGTGGACCGGGGAGCTGTTTTTT.

As to this clone: A read error may account for a junction end that differs from germline. The gene calls are TRBV6-1 and TRBJ1-1; 8 bases align to TRBD1. Germline V gene lookup returns CDR1 MNHNS and CDR2 SASEGT. This CDR3 spans 14 amino acids. The CDR3 DNA sequence: TGTGCCAGCAGTAAAGCCGGGACAGGTTATGAAGCTTTCTTT. As protein: CASSKAGTGYEAFF.

The chain combines TRBV5-4 with TRBJ1-2, with 11 bases aligning to TRBD1. V shed 7 bases and J 4 bases; nucleotides not matched to a gene: 3. CDR1 and CDR2 (germline): SGHNT, YYREEE (reference sequence). This CDR3 spans 13 amino acids. This chain's CDR3 is CASYGTGGYGYTF. The DNA of the CDR3 is TGTGCCAGCTATGGGACAGGGGGCTATGGCTACACCTTC.